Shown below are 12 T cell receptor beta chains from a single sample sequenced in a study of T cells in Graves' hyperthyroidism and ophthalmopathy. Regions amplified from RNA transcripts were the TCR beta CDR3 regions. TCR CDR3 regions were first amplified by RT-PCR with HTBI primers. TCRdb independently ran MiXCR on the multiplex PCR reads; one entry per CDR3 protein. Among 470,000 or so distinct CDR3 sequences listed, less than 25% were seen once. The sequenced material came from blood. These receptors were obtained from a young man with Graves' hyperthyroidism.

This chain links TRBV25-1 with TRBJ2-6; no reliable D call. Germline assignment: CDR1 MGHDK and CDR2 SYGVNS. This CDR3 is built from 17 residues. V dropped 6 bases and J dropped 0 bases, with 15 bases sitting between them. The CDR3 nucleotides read TGTGCCAGCAGCACCCATCGAGGAAACTCTGGGGCCAACGTCCTGACTTTC. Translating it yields CASSTHRGNSGANVLTF.

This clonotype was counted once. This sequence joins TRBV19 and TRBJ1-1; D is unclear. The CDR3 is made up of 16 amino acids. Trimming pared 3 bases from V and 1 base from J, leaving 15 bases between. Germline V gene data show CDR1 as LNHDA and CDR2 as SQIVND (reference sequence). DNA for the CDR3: TGTGCCAGTAGTATTTATGGCACCTCGGGGAACACTGAAGCTTTCTTT. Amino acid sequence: CASSIYGTSGNTEAFF.

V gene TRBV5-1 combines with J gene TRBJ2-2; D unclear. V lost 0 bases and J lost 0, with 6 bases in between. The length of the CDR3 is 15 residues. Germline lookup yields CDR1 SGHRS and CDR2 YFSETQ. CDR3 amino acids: CASSLDGANTGELFF. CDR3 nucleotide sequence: TGCGCCAGCAGCTTGGATGGCGCGAACACCGGGGAGCTGTTTTTT.

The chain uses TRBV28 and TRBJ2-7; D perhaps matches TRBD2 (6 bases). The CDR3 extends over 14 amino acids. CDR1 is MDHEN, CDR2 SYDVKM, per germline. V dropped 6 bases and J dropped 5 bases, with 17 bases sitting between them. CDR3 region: CASREGQGGDEQYF. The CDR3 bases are TGTGCCAGCAGAGAGGGGCAGGGAGGCGACGAGCAGTACTTC. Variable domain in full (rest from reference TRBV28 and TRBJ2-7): DVKVTQSSRYLVKRTGEKVFLECVQDMDHENMFWYRQDPGLGLRLIYFSYDVKMKEKGDIPEGYSVSREKKERFSLILESASTNQTSMYLCASREGQGGDEQYFGPGTRLTVT.

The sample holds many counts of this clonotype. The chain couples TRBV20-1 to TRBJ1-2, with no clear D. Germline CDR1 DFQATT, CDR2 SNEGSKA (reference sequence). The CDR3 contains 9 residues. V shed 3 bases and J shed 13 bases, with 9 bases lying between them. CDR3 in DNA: TGCAGTGCTAGCAGCTGGGGCACCTTC. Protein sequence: CSASSWGTF.

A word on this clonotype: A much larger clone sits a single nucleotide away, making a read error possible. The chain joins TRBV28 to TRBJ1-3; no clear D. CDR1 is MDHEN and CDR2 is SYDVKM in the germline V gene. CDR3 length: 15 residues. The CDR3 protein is CASSLERSSGDTIYF. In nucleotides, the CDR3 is TGTGCCAGCAGTTTAGAACGGAGCTCTGGAGACACCATATATTTT.

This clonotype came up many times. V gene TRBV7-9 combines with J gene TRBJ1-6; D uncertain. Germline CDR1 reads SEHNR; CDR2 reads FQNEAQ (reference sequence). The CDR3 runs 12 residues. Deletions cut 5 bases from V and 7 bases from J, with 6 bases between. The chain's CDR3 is CASSLDNSPLHF. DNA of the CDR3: TGTGCCAGCAGCCTAGACAATTCACCCCTCCACTTT.

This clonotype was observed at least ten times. CDR3 region: CSARSQGSSQYF. The CDR3 DNA follows: TGCAGTGCTAGATCTCAGGGTAGTTCTCAGTACTTC. The gene calls are TRBV20-1 and TRBJ2-5; tentative D call: TRBD1 (5 bases). The V and J ends lost 2 bases and 11 bases respectively, with 15 bases between them. This CDR3 comprises 12 residues. Germline CDR1 reads DFQATT; CDR2 reads SNEGSKA (reference sequence).

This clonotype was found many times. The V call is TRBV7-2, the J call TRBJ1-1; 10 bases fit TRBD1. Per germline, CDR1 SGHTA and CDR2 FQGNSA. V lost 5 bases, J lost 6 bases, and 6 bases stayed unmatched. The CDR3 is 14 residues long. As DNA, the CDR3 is TGTGCCAGCAGCCTGACAGGGGGCCGGTCTGAAGCTTTCTTT. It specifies CASSLTGGRSEAFF. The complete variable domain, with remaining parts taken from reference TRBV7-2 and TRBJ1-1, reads GAGVSQSPSNKVTEKGKDVELRCDPISGHTALYWYRQSLGQGLEFLIYFQGNSAPDKSGLPSDRFSAERTGGSVSTLTIQRTQQEDSAVYLCASSLTGGRSEAFFGQGTRLTVV.

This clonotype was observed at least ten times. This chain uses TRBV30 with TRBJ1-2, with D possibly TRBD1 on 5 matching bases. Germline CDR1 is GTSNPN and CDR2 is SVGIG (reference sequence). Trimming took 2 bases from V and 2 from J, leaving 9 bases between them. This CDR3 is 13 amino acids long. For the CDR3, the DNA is TGTGCCTGGAGTACGGGACTGAACTATGGCTACACCTTC. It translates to CAWSTGLNYGYTF.

The CDR3 sequence: CASSLWASGNTIYF. The DNA for the CDR3 is TGTGCCAGCTCCCTCTGGGCCTCTGGAAACACCATATATTTT. This chain uses TRBV12-3 or TRBV12-4 with TRBJ1-3; D uncertain. This CDR3 has 14 amino acids. Trimming left V 8 bases short and J 0 bases short, with 11 bases between.

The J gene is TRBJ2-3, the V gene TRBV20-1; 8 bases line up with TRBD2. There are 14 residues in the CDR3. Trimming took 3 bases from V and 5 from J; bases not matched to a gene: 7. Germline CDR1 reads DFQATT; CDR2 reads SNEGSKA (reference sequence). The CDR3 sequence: CSARRGAPGDTQYF. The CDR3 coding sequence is TGCAGTGCTAGGCGGGGGGCTCCGGGAGATACGCAGTATTTT.